Listed below are T cell receptor beta chains from one sample, sequenced in a study of identical twins. TCRdb reprocessed the 5' RACE reads with MiXCR, giving one entry per CDR3 protein. The table lists about 480,000 distinct CDR3 sequences, 14% of them singletons. This sample also appeared in a second study, on yellow fever vaccine responses in identical twins.

Sequencing was performed on CD4+ T cells sorted from blood. The receptors originated from a woman younger than 35 in good health. CDR3s include the opening cysteine and the closing phenylalanine or tryptophan. D genes are given only for firm matches. Some rows mark clone size as missing; the rest say once, few, many or name a class of expanded clone.

size	V	D	J	DNA	CDR3
few	TRBV10-3	-	TRBJ2-3	TGTGCCATCAGTCAGGGCACAGATACGCAGTATTTT	CAISQGTDTQYF
-	TRBV28	-	TRBJ1-1	TGTGCCAGCAGTTTACAAGAGTGGCGGATCGGGAACACTGAAGCTTTCTTT	CASSLQEWRIGNTEAFF
few	TRBV15	TRBD1	TRBJ2-7	TGTGCCACCAGCAGCGGGACAGGGGGCTGGGACGAGCAGTACTTC	CATSSGTGGWDEQYF
-	TRBV4-1	-	TRBJ1-5	TGCGCCAGCAGCCAAGATCTGGAAGGGGCTCAGCCCCAGCATTTT	CASSQDLEGAQPQHF
-	TRBV7-9	-	TRBJ2-4	TGTGCCAGCAGTGGTGAGGGGCCCACGTTTGGCATTCAGTACTTC	CASSGEGPTFGIQYF
-	TRBV12-3/TRBV12-4	-	TRBJ2-7	TGTGCCAGCAGTTTAGAACAGGGCGGCCCCTACGAGCAGTACTTC	CASSLEQGGPYEQYF
few	TRBV20-1	-	TRBJ1-2	TGCGGTTCTTGGACAGTCGCCTATGGCTACACCTTC	CGSWTVAYGYTF
-	TRBV14	-	TRBJ2-5	TGTGCCAGCAGCCAAGGGGGACATCAAGAGACCCAGTACTTC	CASSQGGHQETQYF
-	TRBV6-2/TRBV6-3	TRBD1	TRBJ2-7	TGTGCCAGCGACCAGCCGGAACAGGGGGCCGGCGAGCAGTACTTC	CASDQPEQGAGEQYF
-	TRBV6-5	TRBD1	TRBJ1-1	TGTGCCAGCAGTTACTCGAGAACAGGGGGCGAAGCTTTCTTT	CASSYSRTGGEAFF
few	TRBV20-1	-	TRBJ2-7	TGCAGTGCTAGAGACGATACCCGCCCGAGCTCCTACGAGCAGTACTTC	CSARDDTRPSSYEQYF
-	TRBV19	-	TRBJ2-5	TGTGCCAGTAGTATTACGGGTCCCGGGGAGACCCAGTACTTC	CASSITGPGETQYF
many	TRBV10-3	-	TRBJ2-1	TGTGCCATCAGTGAGTTGGGGGGCGAGCAGTTCTTC	CAISELGGEQFF
-	TRBV14	-	TRBJ2-1	TGTGCCAGCAGCCTTTGGGGGGAGCAAGTTAGGGATGAGCAGTTCTTC	CASSLWGEQVRDEQFF
few	TRBV12-3/TRBV12-4	-	TRBJ1-2	TGTGCCAGCAGGATGTGGGGGAAGGTAGACTATGGCTACACCTTC	CASRMWGKVDYGYTF
-	TRBV10-3	-	TRBJ2-5	TGTGCCATCGGGCCGGGGGAGACCCAGTACTTC	CAIGPGETQYF
-	TRBV7-2	-	TRBJ2-5	TGTGCCAGCAGCTCCCCCTTAGAGGTCGGAACCCAGTACTTC	CASSSPLEVGTQYF
-	TRBV7-9	-	TRBJ1-1	TGTGCCAGCACCTCAAATACGAACACTGAAGCTTTCTTT	CASTSNTNTEAFF
many	TRBV27	TRBD1	TRBJ2-7	TGTGCCAGCAGTTTTGGACAGGGCTACTACGAGCAGTACTTC	CASSFGQGYYEQYF
few	TRBV20-1	-	TRBJ1-6	TGCAGTGCTAGTTCGGGGGCGCGGTATAATTCACCCCTCCACTTT	CSASSGARYNSPLHF
once	TRBV11-3	-	TRBJ2-5	TGTGCCAGCAGCTCGTCCGCGGAGACCCAGTACTTC	CASSSSAETQYF
-	TRBV5-1	TRBD1	TRBJ2-5	TGCGCCAGCAGGGGACAGCCTCAAGAGACCCAGTACTTC	CASRGQPQETQYF
-	TRBV6-1	TRBD2	TRBJ2-3	TGTGCCAGCAGTCCCGCGGGGGGGCAATTGAATACGCAGTATTTT	CASSPAGGQLNTQYF
-	TRBV5-1	-	TRBJ2-7	TGCGCCAGCAGCTCAATTACGACAGGAGCCATCCTAGGCGAGCAGTACTTC	CASSSITTGAILGEQYF
-	TRBV30	TRBD1	TRBJ2-5	TGTGCCTGGAGTATAGGGACAGGGGGAGCGGAGACCCAGTACTTC	CAWSIGTGGAETQYF
-	TRBV24-1	-	TRBJ2-3	TGTGCCACCAGCGGACTACAGAGCACAGATACGCAGTATTTT	CATSGLQSTDTQYF
-	TRBV12-3/TRBV12-4	-	TRBJ1-2	TGTGCCAGCAGTCCCGGACCACAACTGGGGCACTATGGCTACACCTTC	CASSPGPQLGHYGYTF
-	TRBV5-1	TRBD1	TRBJ1-1	TGCGCCAGCAGCCTATACCGGGACAGGGGGCTCGCGAACACTGAAGCTTTCTTT	CASSLYRDRGLANTEAFF
-	TRBV7-9	TRBD2	TRBJ2-3	TGTGCCAGCAGCCCCCGGGAGGGTAGCACAGATACGCAGTATTTT	CASSPREGSTDTQYF
-	TRBV20-1	TRBD2	TRBJ2-5	TGCAGTGCTAACCCTGGCGGGGGGTCGTACCAAGAGACCCAGTACTTC	CSANPGGGSYQETQYF
-	TRBV3-1	TRBD1	TRBJ2-5	TGTGCCAGCAGCCAAGGTCCGGGACAGGGCAGAGAGACCCAGTACTTC	CASSQGPGQGRETQYF
few	TRBV20-1	-	TRBJ2-5	TGCAGTGCTAGCCAGACAGTGGAGGAGTACTTC	CSASQTVEEYF
-	TRBV5-1	TRBD1	TRBJ1-1	TGCGCCAGCAGCTATGGACAGGTCCTTAGGAGCACTGAAGCTTTCTTT	CASSYGQVLRSTEAFF
many	TRBV20-1	-	TRBJ2-1	TGCAGTGCTTCCCCGGTGAGCGCGAGCTCCTACAATGAGCAGTTCTTC	CSASPVSASSYNEQFF
-	TRBV5-1	TRBD1	TRBJ2-6	TGCGCCAGCAGGACAGGGGTTAGCTCTGGGGCCAACGTCCTGACTTTC	CASRTGVSSGANVLTF
few	TRBV7-2	-	TRBJ2-5	TGTGCCAGCAGCTTCCTCAGCGGGGAGACCCAGTACTTC	CASSFLSGETQYF
few	TRBV5-1	-	TRBJ2-3	TGCGCCAGCGGTCCGGGGACTCTTAGCACAGATACGCAGTATTTT	CASGPGTLSTDTQYF
many	TRBV20-1	TRBD2	TRBJ2-3	TGCAGTGAAGCGGGGGGCACAGATACGCAGTATTTT	CSEAGGTDTQYF
many	TRBV29-1	TRBD1	TRBJ1-2	TGCAGCGTGCTCGGACAGGGGAAGGAGGGCTACACCTTC	CSVLGQGKEGYTF
many	TRBV12-3/TRBV12-4	-	TRBJ2-2	TGTGCCAGCAGTTCGGGGGCGAACACCGGGGAGCTGTTTTTT	CASSSGANTGELFF
-	TRBV15	-	TRBJ2-2	TGTGCCACCAGCAGAGTGAAGCGGGCCTTTCCAATAGCGAACACCGGGGAGCTGTTTTTT	CATSRVKRAFPIANTGELFF
-	TRBV19	TRBD2	TRBJ2-1	TGTGCCAGTAGAACCCCAGGCGGGGGGGGCGATGAGCAGTTCTTC	CASRTPGGGGDEQFF
few	TRBV25-1	TRBD2	TRBJ2-1	TGTGCCAGCAGTGAATTGTCGGGAGGGCCTTATGAGCAGTTCTTC	CASSELSGGPYEQFF
many	TRBV4-1	TRBD2	TRBJ2-1	TGCGCCAGCAGCCAAATCGATCTGGGACTAGCGGTAAACAATGAGCAGTTCTTC	CASSQIDLGLAVNNEQFF
few	TRBV12-3/TRBV12-4	-	TRBJ2-7	TGTGCCAGCAGTTTTCGACAGGTCGACGAGCAGTACTTC	CASSFRQVDEQYF
-	TRBV28	-	TRBJ2-2	TGTGCCAGCAGTCGGGGTGACCTAAACACCGGGGAGCTGTTTTTT	CASSRGDLNTGELFF
-	TRBV12-3/TRBV12-4	TRBD1	TRBJ2-5	TGTGCCAGCAGTTTGAAGTTGGGGACAGGGAAAGGAGGACGAGAGACCCAGTACTTC	CASSLKLGTGKGGRETQYF
-	TRBV20-1	-	TRBJ1-1	TGCAGTGCTCGGGCAGGCACTGAAGCTTTCTTT	CSARAGTEAFF
few	TRBV20-1	-	TRBJ2-3	TGCAGCTCAGCAGGAGGCAGGGGTACAGATACGCAGTATTTT	CSSAGGRGTDTQYF
few	TRBV20-1	TRBD2	TRBJ2-2	TGCAGTGCTACTAGCGGGAGGTTGGCCGGGGAGCTGTTTTTT	CSATSGRLAGELFF
few	TRBV5-1	-	TRBJ1-2	TGCGCCAGCAGCTTGGGGGGGGACACCTATGGCTACACCTTC	CASSLGGDTYGYTF
-	TRBV6-1	-	TRBJ2-7	TGTGCCAGCACCAGCCCCGGGGACCCCTACGAGCAGTACTTC	CASTSPGDPYEQYF
-	TRBV2	-	TRBJ2-4	TGTGCCAGCATTCCAGAGGCGGGCGCCAAAAACATTCAGTACTTC	CASIPEAGAKNIQYF
once	TRBV27	-	TRBJ2-3	TGTGCCAGCAGTTTCCAGTTAGGTACGCAGTATTTT	CASSFQLGTQYF
-	TRBV27	-	TRBJ2-1	TGTGCCAGTATGACATGGCGGCGGGATGAGCAGTTCTTC	CASMTWRRDEQFF
-	TRBV20-1	-	TRBJ2-7	TGCAGTGCTAGAGATCCGGAGCGGTACTTC	CSARDPERYF
-	TRBV12-3/TRBV12-4	-	TRBJ2-3	TGTGCCAGCAGTTGGGGCAGGGATAGAGATACGCAGTATTTT	CASSWGRDRDTQYF